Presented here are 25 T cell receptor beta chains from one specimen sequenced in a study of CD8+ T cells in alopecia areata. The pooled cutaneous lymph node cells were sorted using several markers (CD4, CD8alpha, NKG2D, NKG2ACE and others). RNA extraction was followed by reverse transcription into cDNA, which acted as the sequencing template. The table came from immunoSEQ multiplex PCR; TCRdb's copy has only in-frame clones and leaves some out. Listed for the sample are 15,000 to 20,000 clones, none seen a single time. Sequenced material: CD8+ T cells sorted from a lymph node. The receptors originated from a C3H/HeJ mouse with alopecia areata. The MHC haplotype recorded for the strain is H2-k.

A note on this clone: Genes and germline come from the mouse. The sequenced CDR3 bases are TGTGCCAGCAGCTCGGGACAGGGGAACTCC. Translation gives CASSSGQGNS. The whole CDR3 reads CASSSGQGNSDYTF. The J gene is TRBJ1-2, the V gene TRBV14; 10 bases are a match to TRBD1. The read finishes 4 residues shy of the CDR3 end, and the germline J gene is used to complete it. Germline loops: CDR1 SGHDT, CDR2 FRDEAV. This CDR3 is built from 14 residues. V was clipped by 5 bases and J by 2 bases; unmatched bases: 3. The full variable domain, rest sourced from reference TRBV14 and TRBJ1-2, is EAGVTQSPRYAVLQEGQAVSFWCDPISGHDTLYWYQQPRDQGPQLLVYFRDEAVIDNSQLPSDRFSAVRPKGTNSTLKIQSAKQGDTATYLCASSSGQGNSDYTFGSGTRLLVI.

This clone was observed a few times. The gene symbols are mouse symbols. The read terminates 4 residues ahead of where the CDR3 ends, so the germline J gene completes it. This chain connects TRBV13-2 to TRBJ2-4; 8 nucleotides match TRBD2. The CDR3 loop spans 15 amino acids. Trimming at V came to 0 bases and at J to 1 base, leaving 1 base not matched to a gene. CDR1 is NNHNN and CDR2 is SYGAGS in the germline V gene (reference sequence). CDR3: CASGDAWGGQNTLYF. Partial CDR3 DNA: TGTGCCAGCGGTGATGCCTGGGGGGGTCAAAAC.

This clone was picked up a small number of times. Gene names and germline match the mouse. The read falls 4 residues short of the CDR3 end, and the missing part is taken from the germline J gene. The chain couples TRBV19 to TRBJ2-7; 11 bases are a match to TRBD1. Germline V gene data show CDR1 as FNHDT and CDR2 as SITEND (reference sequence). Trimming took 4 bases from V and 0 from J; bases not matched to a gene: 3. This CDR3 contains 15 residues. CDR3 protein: CASSPGTGGSYEQYF. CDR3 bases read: TGTGCCAGCAGTCCCGGGACAGGGGGCTCCTAT.

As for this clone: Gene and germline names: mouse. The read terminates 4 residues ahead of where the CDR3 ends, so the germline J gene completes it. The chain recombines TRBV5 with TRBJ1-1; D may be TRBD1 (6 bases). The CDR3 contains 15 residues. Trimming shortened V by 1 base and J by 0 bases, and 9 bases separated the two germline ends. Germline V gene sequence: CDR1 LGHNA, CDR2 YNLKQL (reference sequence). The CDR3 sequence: CASSQGTAPNTEVFF. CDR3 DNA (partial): TGTGCCAGCAGCCAAGGGACAGCCCCAAACACA.

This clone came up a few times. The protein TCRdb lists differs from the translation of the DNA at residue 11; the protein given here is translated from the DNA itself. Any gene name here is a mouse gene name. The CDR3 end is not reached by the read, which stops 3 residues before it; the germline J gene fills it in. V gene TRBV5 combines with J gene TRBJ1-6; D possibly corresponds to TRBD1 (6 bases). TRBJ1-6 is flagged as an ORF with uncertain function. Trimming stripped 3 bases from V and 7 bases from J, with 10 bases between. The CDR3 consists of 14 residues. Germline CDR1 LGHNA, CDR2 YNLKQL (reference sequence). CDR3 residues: CASSQRQDNSPLYF. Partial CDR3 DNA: TGTGCCAGCAGCCAGAGACAGGACAATTCGCCC.

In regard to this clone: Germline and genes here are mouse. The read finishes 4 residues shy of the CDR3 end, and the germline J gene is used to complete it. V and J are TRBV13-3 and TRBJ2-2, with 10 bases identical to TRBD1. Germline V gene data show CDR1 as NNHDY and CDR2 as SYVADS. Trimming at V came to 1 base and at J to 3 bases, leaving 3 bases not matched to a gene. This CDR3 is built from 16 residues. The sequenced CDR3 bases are TGTGCCAGCAGTGATAGTGGGACAGGGGACACCGGG. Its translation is CASSDSGTGDTG. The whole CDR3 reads CASSDSGTGDTGQLYF.

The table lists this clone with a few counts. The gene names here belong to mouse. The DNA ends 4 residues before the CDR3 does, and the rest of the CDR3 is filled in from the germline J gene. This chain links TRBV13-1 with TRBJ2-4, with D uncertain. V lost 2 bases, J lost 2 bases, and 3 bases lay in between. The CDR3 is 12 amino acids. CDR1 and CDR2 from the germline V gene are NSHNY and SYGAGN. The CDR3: CASSDNQNTLYF. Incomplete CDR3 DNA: TGTGCCAGCAGTGACAATCAAAAC.

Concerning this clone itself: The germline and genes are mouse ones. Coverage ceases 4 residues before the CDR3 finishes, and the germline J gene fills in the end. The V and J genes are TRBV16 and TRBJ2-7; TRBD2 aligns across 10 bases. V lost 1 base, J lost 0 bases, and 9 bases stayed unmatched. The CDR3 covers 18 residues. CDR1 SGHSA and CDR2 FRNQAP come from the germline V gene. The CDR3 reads CASSLVPYWGGLSYEQYF. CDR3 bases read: TGTGCAAGCAGCTTAGTCCCTTACTGGGGGGGTCTCTCCTAT.

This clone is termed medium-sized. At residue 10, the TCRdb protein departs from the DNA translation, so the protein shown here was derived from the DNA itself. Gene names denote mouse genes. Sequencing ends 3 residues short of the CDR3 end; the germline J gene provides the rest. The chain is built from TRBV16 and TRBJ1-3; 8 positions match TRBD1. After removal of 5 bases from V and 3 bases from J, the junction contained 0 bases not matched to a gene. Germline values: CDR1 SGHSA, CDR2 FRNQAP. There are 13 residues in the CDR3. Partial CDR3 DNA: TGTGCAAGCAGCGGGACAGGTGGAAATACG. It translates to CASSGTGGNT. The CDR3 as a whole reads CASSGTGGNTLYF.

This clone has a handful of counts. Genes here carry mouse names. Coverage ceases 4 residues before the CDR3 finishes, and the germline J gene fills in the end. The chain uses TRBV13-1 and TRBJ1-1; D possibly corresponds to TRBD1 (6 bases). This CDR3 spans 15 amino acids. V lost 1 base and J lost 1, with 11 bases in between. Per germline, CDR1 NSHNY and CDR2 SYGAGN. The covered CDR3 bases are TGTGCCAGCAGTGATCCACAGGGAGGAAACACA. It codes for CASSDPQGGNT. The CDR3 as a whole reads CASSDPQGGNTEVFF.

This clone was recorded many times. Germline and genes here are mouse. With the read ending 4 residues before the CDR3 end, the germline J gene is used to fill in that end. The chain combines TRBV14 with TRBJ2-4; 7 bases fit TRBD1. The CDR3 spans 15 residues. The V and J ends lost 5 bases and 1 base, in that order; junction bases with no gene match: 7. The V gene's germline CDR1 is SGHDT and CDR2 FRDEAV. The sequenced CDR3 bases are TGTGCCAGCAGCCCCCGACAGGGCGGTCAAAAC. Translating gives CASSPRQGGQN. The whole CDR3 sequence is CASSPRQGGQNTLYF.

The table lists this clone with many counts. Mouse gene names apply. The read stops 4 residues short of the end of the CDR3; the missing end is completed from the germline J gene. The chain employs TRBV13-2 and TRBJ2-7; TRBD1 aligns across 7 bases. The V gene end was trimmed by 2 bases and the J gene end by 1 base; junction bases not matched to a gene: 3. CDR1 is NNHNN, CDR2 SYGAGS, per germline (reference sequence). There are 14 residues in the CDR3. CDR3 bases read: TGTGCCAGCGGTGAGGGGGACAGATCCTAT. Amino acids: CASGEGDRSY. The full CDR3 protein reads CASGEGDRSYEQYF.

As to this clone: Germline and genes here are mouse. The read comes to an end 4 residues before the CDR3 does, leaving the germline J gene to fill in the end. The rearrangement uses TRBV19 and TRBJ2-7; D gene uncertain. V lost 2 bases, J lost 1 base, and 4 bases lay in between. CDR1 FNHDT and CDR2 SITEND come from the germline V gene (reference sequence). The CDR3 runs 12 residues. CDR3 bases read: TGTGCCAGCAGTATGGGGTCCTAT. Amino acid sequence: CASSMGSY. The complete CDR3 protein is CASSMGSYEQYF.

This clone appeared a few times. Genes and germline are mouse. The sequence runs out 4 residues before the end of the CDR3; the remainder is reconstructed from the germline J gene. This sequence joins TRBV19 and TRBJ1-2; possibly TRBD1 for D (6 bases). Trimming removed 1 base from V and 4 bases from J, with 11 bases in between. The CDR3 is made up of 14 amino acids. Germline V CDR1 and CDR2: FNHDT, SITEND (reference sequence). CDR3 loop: CASSIRQGSSDYTF. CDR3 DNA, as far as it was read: TGTGCCAGCAGTATACGGCAGGGGAGCTCC.

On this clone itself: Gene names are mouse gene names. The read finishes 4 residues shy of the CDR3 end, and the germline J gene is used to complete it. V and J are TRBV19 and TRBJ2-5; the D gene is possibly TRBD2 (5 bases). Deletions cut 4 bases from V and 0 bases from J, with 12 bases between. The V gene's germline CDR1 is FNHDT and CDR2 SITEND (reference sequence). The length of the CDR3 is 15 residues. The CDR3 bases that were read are TGTGCCAGCAGTGTAGTTGGGGATAACCAAGAC. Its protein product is CASSVVGDNQD. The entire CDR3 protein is CASSVVGDNQDTQYF.

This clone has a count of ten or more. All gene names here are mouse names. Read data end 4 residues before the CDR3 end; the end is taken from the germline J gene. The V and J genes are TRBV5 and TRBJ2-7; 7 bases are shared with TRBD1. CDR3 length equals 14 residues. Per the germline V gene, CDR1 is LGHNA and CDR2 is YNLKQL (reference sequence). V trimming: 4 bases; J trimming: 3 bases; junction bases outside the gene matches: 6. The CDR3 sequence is CASSPRPGGYEQYF. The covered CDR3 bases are TGTGCCAGCAGCCCTCGGCCAGGGGGCTAT.

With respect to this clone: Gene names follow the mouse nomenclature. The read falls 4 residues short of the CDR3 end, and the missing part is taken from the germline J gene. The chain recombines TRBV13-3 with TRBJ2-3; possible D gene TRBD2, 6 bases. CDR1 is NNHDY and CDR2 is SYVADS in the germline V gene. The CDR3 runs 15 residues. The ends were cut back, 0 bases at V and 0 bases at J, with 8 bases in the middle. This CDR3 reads CASSDALGSAETLYF. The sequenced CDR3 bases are TGTGCCAGCAGTGATGCACTGGGAAGTGCAGAA.

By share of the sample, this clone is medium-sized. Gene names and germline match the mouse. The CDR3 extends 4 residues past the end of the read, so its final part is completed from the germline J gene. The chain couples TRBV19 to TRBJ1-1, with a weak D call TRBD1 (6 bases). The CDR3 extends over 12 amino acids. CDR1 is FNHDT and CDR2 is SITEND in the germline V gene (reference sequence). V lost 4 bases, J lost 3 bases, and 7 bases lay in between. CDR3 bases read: TGTGCCAGCAGTCGGACAGACACA. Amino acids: CASSRTDT. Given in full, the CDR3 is CASSRTDTEVFF. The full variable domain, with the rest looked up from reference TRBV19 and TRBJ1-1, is GGIITQTPKFLIGQEGQKLTLKCQQNFNHDTMYWYRQDSGKGLRLIYYSITENDLQKGDLSEGYDASREKKSSFSLTVTSAQKNEMAVFLCASSRTDTEVFFGKGTRLTVV.

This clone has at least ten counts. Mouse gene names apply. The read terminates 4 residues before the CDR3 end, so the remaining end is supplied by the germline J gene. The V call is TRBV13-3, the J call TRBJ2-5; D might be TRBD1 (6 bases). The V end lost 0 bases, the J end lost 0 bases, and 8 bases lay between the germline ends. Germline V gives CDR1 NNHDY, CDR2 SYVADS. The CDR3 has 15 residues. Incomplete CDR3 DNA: TGTGCCAGCAGTGATGGGGACAACAACCAAGAC. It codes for CASSDGDNNQD. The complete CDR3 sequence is CASSDGDNNQDTQYF.

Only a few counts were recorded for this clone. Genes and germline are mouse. The CDR3: CAWSLGRGHAERLFF. The CDR3 DNA, read in part, is TGTGCCTGGAGTCTAGGCAGGGGGCATGCCGAA. The chain joins TRBV31 to TRBJ1-4; 8 bases line up with TRBD1. The CDR3 end lies 4 residues beyond the end of the read and is filled in from the germline J gene. This CDR3 contains 15 residues. Germline V CDR1 and CDR2: GKSSPN, SITVG.

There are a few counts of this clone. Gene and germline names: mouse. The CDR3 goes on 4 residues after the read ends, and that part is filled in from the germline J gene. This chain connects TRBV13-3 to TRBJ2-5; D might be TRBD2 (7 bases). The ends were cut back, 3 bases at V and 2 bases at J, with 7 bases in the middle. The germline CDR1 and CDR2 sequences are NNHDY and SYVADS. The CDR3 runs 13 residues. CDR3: CASSGGAQDTQYF. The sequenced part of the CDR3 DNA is TGTGCCAGCAGTGGGGGGGCCCAAGAC.

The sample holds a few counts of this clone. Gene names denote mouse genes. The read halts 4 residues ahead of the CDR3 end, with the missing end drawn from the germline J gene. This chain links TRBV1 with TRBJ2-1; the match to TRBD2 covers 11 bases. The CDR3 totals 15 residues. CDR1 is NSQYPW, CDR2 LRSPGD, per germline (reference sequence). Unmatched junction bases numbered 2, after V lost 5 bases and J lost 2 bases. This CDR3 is CTCSLGLGDYAEQFF. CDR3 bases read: TGCACCTGCAGTCTGGGACTGGGGGACTATGCT. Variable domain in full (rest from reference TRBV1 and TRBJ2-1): VTLLEQNPRWRLVPRGQAVNLRCILKNSQYPWMSWYQQDLQKQLQWLFTLRSPGDKEVKSLPGADYLATRVTDTELRLQVANMSQGRTLYCTCSLGLGDYAEQFFGPGTRLTVL.

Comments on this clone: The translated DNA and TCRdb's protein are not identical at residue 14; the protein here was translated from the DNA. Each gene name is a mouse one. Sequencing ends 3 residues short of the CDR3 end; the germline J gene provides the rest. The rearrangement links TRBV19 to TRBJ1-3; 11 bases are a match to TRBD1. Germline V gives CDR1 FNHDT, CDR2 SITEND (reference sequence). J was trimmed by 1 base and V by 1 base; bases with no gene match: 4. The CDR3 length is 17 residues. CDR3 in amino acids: CASSITGTGGSGNTLYF. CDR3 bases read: TGTGCCAGCAGTATAACAGGGACAGGGGGGTCTGGAAATACG.

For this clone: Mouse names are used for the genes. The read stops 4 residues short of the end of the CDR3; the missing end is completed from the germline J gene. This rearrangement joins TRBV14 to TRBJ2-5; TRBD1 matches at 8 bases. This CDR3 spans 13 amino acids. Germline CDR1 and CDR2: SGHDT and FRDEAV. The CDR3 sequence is CASSPDRGDTQYF. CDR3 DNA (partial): TGTGCCAGCAGTCCCGACAGGGGTGAC. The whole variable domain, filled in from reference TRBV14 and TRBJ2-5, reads EAGVTQSPRYAVLQEGQAVSFWCDPISGHDTLYWYQQPRDQGPQLLVYFRDEAVIDNSQLPSDRFSAVRPKGTNSTLKIQSAKQGDTATYLCASSPDRGDTQYFGPGTRLLVL.

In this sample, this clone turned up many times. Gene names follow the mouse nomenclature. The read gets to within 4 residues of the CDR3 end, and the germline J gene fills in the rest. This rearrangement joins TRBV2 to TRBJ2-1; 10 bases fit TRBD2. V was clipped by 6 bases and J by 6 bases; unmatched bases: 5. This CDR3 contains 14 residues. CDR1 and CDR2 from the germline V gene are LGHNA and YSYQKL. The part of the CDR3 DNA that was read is TGTGCCAGCAGTCATGACTGGGGGGTTGCT. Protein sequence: CASSHDWGVA. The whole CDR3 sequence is CASSHDWGVAEQFF.